This TCR beta chain is drawn from a study of sequential checkpoint blockade in melanoma. Study context: Both treatment sequences were followed by maintenance nivolumab.

Trimming took 0 bases from V and 7 from J, leaving 11 bases between them. The CDR3 spans 14 residues. CDR1 and CDR2 (germline): SGHDT, YYEEEE. Treatment here: randomized to nivolumab then ipilimumab (arm A) or the reverse (arm B). DNA-damaging chemotherapy had not been given to any patient beforehand. Live CD3+CD8+ CD19− CD56− cells were sorted from PBMCs. The method was immunoSEQ multiplex PCR; TCRdb's version includes in-frame clones alone and lacks a portion of them. The table has approximately 3,700 clones, less than 60% seen once. The V call is TRBV5-6, the J call TRBJ1-5; the D gene is possibly TRBD1 (6 bases). The source is a human patient with melanoma. Some clones in this sample may be carry-over from other donors' samples. The sample consisted of CD8+ T cells sorted from blood (inferred from file names), taken from a patient given nivolumab and ipilimumab in sequence. The chain's CDR3 is CASSLGGRRQPQHF. In DNA, the CDR3 is TGTGCCAGCAGCTTGGGGGGGCGCAGGCAGCCCCAGCATTTT.